This TCR beta chain derives from a study of identical twins. On this clonotype itself: Its antigen remains unidentified.

The ends were cut back, 4 bases at V and 7 bases at J, with 11 bases in the middle. Germline V gene data show CDR1 as SNHLY and CDR2 as FYNNEI. The CDR3 is made up of 13 amino acids. Notes on the study in general: Models predicted too little out-of-frame TCR alpha sharing in monozygotic twins. Fewer insertions characterized abundant cord blood beta clonotypes, whereas memory repertoires showed none.

From the 5' RACE reads, TCRdb called clonotypes with MiXCR, one entry per CDR3 protein. The top ten hold about 2.7% of the sample, which has about 470,000 distinct CDR3 sequences, 24% seen once. These data were also filed under a second study, of T cells expressing NK-cell markers. According to that study: There were seven HCMV-seropositive donors and one seronegative donor among the eight sequenced.

Sequences were obtained from CD4+ T cells sorted from blood. The chain carries TRBV2 and TRBJ1-5; perhaps TRBD1 as D (5 bases). This clonotype originated in a woman younger than 30 in good health. The CDR3 loop is CASSGQMWQPQHF. Written as DNA, the CDR3 is TGTGCCAGCAGTGGACAGATGTGGCAGCCCCAGCATTTT.